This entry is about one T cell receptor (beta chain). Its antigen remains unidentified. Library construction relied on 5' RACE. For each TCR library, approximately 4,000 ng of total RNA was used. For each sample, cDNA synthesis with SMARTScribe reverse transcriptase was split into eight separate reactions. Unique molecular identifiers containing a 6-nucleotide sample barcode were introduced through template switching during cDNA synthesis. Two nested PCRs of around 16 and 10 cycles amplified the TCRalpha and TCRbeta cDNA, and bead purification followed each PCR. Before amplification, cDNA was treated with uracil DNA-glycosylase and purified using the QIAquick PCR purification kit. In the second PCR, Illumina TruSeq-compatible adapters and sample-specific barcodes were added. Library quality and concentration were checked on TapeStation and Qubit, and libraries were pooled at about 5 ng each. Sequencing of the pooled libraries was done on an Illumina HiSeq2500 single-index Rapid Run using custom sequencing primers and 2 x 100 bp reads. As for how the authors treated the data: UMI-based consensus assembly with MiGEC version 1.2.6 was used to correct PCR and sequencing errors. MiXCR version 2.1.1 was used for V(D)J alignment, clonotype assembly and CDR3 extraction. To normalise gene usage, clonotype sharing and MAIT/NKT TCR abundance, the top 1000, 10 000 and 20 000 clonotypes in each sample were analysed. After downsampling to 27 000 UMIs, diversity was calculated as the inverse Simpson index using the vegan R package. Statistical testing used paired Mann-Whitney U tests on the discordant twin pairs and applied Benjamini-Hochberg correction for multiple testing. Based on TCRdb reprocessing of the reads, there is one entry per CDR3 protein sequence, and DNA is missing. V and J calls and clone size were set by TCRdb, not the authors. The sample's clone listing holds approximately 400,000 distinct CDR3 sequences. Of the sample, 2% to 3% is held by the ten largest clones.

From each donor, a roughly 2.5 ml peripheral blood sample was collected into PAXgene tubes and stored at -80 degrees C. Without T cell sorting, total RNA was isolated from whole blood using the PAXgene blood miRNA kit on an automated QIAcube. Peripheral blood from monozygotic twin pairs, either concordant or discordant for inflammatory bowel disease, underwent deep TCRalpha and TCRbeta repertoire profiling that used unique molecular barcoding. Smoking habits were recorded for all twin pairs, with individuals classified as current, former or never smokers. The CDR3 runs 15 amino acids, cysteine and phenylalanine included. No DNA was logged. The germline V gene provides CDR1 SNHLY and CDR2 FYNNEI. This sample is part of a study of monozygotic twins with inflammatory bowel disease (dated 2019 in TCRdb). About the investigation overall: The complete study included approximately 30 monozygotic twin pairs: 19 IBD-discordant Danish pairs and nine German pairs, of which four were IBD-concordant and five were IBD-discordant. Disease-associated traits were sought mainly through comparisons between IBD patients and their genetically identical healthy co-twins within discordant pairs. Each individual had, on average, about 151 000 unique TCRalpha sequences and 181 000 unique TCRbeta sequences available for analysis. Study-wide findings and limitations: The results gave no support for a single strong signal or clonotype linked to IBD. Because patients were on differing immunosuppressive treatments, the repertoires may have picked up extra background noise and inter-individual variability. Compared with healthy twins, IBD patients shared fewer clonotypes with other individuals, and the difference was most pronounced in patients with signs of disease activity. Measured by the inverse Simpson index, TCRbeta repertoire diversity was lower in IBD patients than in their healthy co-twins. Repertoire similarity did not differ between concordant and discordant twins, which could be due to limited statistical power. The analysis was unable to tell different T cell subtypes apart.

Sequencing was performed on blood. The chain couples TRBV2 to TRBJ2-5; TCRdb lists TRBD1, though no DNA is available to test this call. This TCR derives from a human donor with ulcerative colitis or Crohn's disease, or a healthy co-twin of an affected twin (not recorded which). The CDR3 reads CASGPGQGYQETQYF.